This T cell receptor beta chain is drawn from a study of CD8+ T cells in alopecia areata. CD4+ and CD8+ T cells were sorted from PBMCs stained for CD3, CD4 and CD8. Notes on the study in general: TCRs were shared less clearly across patients than in mice, possibly for HLA-related reasons. Scalp samples also yield sequences of resident alphabeta T cells from normal skin.

Worth noting for this clone: Antigen specificity is unknown.

It was cDNA, reverse transcribed from extracted RNA, that served as the sequencing template. Sequenced by immunoSEQ multiplex PCR; TCRdb stores in-frame clones only, minus some. The sample includes more than 90,000 clones, less than 70% of them seen just once. The CDR3 has 11 amino acids. Unmatched junction bases numbered 1, after V lost 7 bases and J lost 7 bases. The germline CDR1 and CDR2 sequences are MGHRA and YSYEKL. The source of this sequence is a human donor in good health. This chain uses TRBV4-1 with TRBJ1-2, with 9 bases fitting TRBD1. Sequenced: CD4+ T cells sorted from blood. CDR3 in amino acids: CASKGQGGYTF. The DNA for the CDR3 is TGCGCCAGCAAGGGACAGGGTGGCTACACCTTC.